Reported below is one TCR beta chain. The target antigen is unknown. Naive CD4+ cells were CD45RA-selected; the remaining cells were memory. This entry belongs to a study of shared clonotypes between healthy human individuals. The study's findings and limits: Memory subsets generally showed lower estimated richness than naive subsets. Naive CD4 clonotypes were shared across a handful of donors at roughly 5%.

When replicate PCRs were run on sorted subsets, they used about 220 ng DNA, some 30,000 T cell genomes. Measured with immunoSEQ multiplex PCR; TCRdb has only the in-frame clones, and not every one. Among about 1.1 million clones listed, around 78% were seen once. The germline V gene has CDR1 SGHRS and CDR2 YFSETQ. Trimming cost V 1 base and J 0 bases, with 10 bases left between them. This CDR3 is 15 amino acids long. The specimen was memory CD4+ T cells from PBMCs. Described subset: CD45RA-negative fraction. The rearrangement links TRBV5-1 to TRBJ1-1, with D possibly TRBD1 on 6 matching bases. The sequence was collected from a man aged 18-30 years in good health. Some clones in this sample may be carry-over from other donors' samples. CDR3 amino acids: CASSLIQGMNTEAFF. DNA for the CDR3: TGCGCCAGCAGCTTGATACAGGGTATGAACACTGAAGCTTTCTTT.